The rows below give T cell receptor beta chains drawn from one sample of a study of T cells after yellow fever vaccination. TCRdb ran MiXCR on the 5' RACE reads and lists one entry per CDR3 protein. The data show 100,000 to 150,000 distinct CDR3 sequences, with about 8.4% seen just once and approximately 39% held by the top ten. Specimen: CD8+ T cells sorted from PBMCs, collected on the day of the yellow fever booster vaccination. The receptor source for this set is a man younger than 35 who received the YFV17D yellow fever vaccine. Each CDR3 is given with its conserved first and last residue. The D gene is left open where the match is weak. Clone sizes are given selectively: once, few, many, or a class where the clone is expanded.

few | TRBJ1-1 | TRBV6-2/TRBV6-3 | . | 15 | TGTGCCAGCAGTTACTGGAGGGGACCTAACACTGAAGCTTTCTTT | CASSYWRGPNTEAFF
few | TRBJ1-2 | TRBV27 | . | 14 | TGTGCCAGCAGAGCAAAGGGTTTGGTAGGCGGCTACACCTTC | CASRAKGLVGGYTF
. | TRBJ2-2 | TRBV4-1 | . | 15 | TGCGCCAGCAGCCGACGTAGGGAGGTGGCCGGGGAGCTGTTTTTT | CASSRRREVAGELFF
few | TRBJ2-1 | TRBV2 | . | 13 | TGTGCCAGCAGTGACAGGGCCTACAATGAGCAGTTCTTC | CASSDRAYNEQFF
. | TRBJ2-3 | TRBV7-9 | TRBD2 | 14 | TGTGCCAGCAACATAGCGGGGGGGGGAGATACGCAGTATTTT | CASNIAGGGDTQYF
few | TRBJ1-5 | TRBV19 | . | 13 | TGTGCCAGTAGTATGGAGGGGCCCCAGCCCCAGCATTTT | CASSMEGPQPQHF
. | TRBJ2-1 | TRBV6-1 | TRBD2 | 16 | TGTGCCAGCAGTGAAGACGAGCGGGGGTTATACACTGAGCAGTTCTTC | CASSEDERGLYTEQFF
. | TRBJ2-7 | TRBV11-2 | TRBD1 | 15 | TGTGCCAGCAGTCCCGGACAGGGGTTTTTCTACGAGCAGTACTTC | CASSPGQGFFYEQYF
many | TRBJ1-2 | TRBV6-2/TRBV6-3 | . | 13 | TGTGCCAGCAGTTCGGCAAACTACTATGGCTACACCTTC | CASSSANYYGYTF
few | TRBJ1-5 | TRBV30 | TRBD1 | 16 | TGTGCCTGGAGTGACCGACAGGGGGCATCAAATCAGCCCCAGCATTTT | CAWSDRQGASNQPQHF
few | TRBJ2-1 | TRBV19 | . | 12 | TGTGCCAGTAGTATAGGCCTGGATGAGCAGTTCTTC | CASSIGLDEQFF
. | TRBJ1-1 | TRBV11-2 | . | 17 | TGTGCCAGCAGCTTAGGGACCCCGTGGGCCGGGATGGCTGAAGCTTTCTTT | CASSLGTPWAGMAEAFF
many | TRBJ2-1 | TRBV15 | TRBD2 | 16 | TGTGCCACCAGCGGTGGACTAGCGGGCGCCTACAATGAGCAGTTCTTC | CATSGGLAGAYNEQFF
. | TRBJ2-7 | TRBV5-1 | TRBD2 | 14 | TGCGCCAGCAGCTTGGCGGGAGGGGGTTACGAGCAGTACTTC | CASSLAGGGYEQYF
. | TRBJ1-2 | TRBV6-5 | . | 13 | TGTGCCAGCACCCAAGGGTTTGGCTATGGCTACACCTTC | CASTQGFGYGYTF
few | TRBJ2-7 | TRBV5-4 | . | 13 | TGTGCCAGCAGCGGTGGGCCTTCCTACGAGCAGTACTTC | CASSGGPSYEQYF
few | TRBJ1-6 | TRBV12-3/TRBV12-4 | . | 16 | TGTGCCAGCAGCCAACGGGGCTGGTCCTATAATTCACCCCTCCACTTT | CASSQRGWSYNSPLHF
many | TRBJ1-4 | TRBV7-9 | . | 24 | TGTGCCAGCAGCTTATCTACATGGAAAAACCTCGTTCCAAATAACCGAACAACTAATGAAAAACTGTTTTTT | CASSLSTWKNLVPNNRTTNEKLFF
few | TRBJ2-1 | TRBV9 | . | 17 | TGTGCCAGCAGCCCCAGCCCCGGAAAGAGCTCCTACAATGAGCAGTTCTTC | CASSPSPGKSSYNEQFF
few | TRBJ2-3 | TRBV20-1 | . | 18 | TGCAGTGCTGCCGCCGTCGCCGTGTGGAGTGGGCCCACAGATACGCAGTATTTT | CSAAAVAVWSGPTDTQYF
. | TRBJ1-1 | TRBV9 | . | 14 | TGTGCCAGCAGCGTGGGTCGAGGGGACACTGAAGCTTTCTTT | CASSVGRGDTEAFF
few | TRBJ2-1 | TRBV7-2 | . | 13 | TGTGCCAGCAGCTTAGATCCCTACAATGAGCAGTTCTTC | CASSLDPYNEQFF
. | TRBJ2-7 | TRBV18 | . | 13 | TGTGCCAGCTCACCGTCGGACGGGTACGAGCAGTACTTC | CASSPSDGYEQYF
. | TRBJ1-2 | TRBV20-1 | . | 9 | TGCAGTGCCACGAATGGCTACACCTTC | CSATNGYTF
. | TRBJ2-1 | TRBV4-3 | TRBD1 | 15 | TGCGCCAGCAGCCAGGTTAGGGGGCGGTTGAGTGAGCAGTTCTTC | CASSQVRGRLSEQFF
many | TRBJ2-5 | TRBV4-3 | . | 15 | TGCGCCAGCAGGCGTTCTGGGGGCAGCCAAGAGACCCAGTACTTC | CASRRSGGSQETQYF
. | TRBJ1-1 | TRBV7-2 | . | 18 | TGTGCCAGCAGCTTACCCCTGACAGGCCCGTCGGCGAACACTGAAGCTTTCTTT | CASSLPLTGPSANTEAFF
. | TRBJ1-6 | TRBV13 | . | 14 | TGTGCCAGCAGCTTAGATCAACCGAATTCACCCCTCCACTTT | CASSLDQPNSPLHF
. | TRBJ2-1 | TRBV27 | . | 11 | TGTGCCAGCAGTTCCCCCCGTGAGCAGTTCTTC | CASSSPREQFF
. | TRBJ1-1 | TRBV14 | . | 17 | TGTGCCAGCAGCCAAGCCAGGAGTTGGTTTCCGAACACTGAAGCTTTCTTT | CASSQARSWFPNTEAFF
. | TRBJ1-1 | TRBV6-2/TRBV6-3 | . | 15 | TGTGCCAGCAGTTACGTGCGGGGGCAGCGCACTGAAGCTTTCTTT | CASSYVRGQRTEAFF
few | TRBJ2-2 | TRBV7-9 | . | 14 | TGTGCCAGCAGCTTAGGCACCTACACCGGGGAGCTGTTTTTT | CASSLGTYTGELFF
few | TRBJ2-2 | TRBV7-6 | . | 14 | TGTGCCAGCAGCTGGACTGTGAACACCGGGGAGCTGTTTTTT | CASSWTVNTGELFF
. | TRBJ2-2 | TRBV29-1 | TRBD2 | 13 | TGCAGCGTTGTGCGGGGGGGTCCCGGGGAGCTGTTTTTT | CSVVRGGPGELFF
few | TRBJ1-5 | TRBV25-1 | . | 14 | TGTGCCAGCAGCCGGGACGGCGTCAATCAGCCCCAGCATTTT | CASSRDGVNQPQHF
. | TRBJ1-5 | TRBV5-5 | . | 15 | TGTGCCAGCAGCTTGGCTGGGAGTCGGGGTCAGCCCCAGCATTTT | CASSLAGSRGQPQHF
. | TRBJ2-7 | TRBV20-1 | . | 14 | TGCAGTGCTATGGCCCCCGAGGAGGGCTACGAGCAGTACTTC | CSAMAPEEGYEQYF
many | TRBJ2-7 | TRBV19 | . | 13 | TGTGCCAGTAGTATAGAGGCCTCCTACGAGCAGTACTTC | CASSIEASYEQYF
many | TRBJ2-2 | TRBV4-1 | . | 14 | TGCGCCAGCAGCCAAGGTCCGAACACCGGGGAGCTGTTTTTT | CASSQGPNTGELFF
few | TRBJ1-1 | TRBV7-6 | . | 13 | TGTGCCAGCAGCGCGGACGGGAACACTGAAGCTTTCTTT | CASSADGNTEAFF
. | TRBJ1-2 | TRBV11-2 | TRBD1 | 18 | TGTGCCAGCAGCTTAGTACACGCGGGACAGGGGCTTAACTATGGCTACACCTTC | CASSLVHAGQGLNYGYTF
. | TRBJ2-1 | TRBV7-9 | . | 15 | TGTGCCAGCAGCTACGCGGGGAGCTCCTACAATGAGCAGTTCTTC | CASSYAGSSYNEQFF
. | TRBJ1-4 | TRBV7-9 | . | 14 | TGTGCCAGCAGCCCGGGACCTGTGAATGAAAAACTGTTTTTT | CASSPGPVNEKLFF
. | TRBJ1-1 | TRBV4-1 | . | 14 | TGCGCCAGCAGTTGGGTCAGGACGAACACTGAAGCTTTCTTT | CASSWVRTNTEAFF
. | TRBJ2-1 | TRBV4-1 | . | 16 | TGCGCCAGCAGCCAAATTCCGGAAGTTCACTACAATGAGCAGTTCTTC | CASSQIPEVHYNEQFF
many | TRBJ2-2 | TRBV7-9 | . | 13 | TGTGCCAAAACCAGGGACGGCACCGGGGAGCTGTTTTTT | CAKTRDGTGELFF
. | TRBJ1-4 | TRBV6-5 | . | 15 | TGTGCCTCACGAAAGGAATTTGCAACTAATGAAAAACTGTTTTTT | CASRKEFATNEKLFF